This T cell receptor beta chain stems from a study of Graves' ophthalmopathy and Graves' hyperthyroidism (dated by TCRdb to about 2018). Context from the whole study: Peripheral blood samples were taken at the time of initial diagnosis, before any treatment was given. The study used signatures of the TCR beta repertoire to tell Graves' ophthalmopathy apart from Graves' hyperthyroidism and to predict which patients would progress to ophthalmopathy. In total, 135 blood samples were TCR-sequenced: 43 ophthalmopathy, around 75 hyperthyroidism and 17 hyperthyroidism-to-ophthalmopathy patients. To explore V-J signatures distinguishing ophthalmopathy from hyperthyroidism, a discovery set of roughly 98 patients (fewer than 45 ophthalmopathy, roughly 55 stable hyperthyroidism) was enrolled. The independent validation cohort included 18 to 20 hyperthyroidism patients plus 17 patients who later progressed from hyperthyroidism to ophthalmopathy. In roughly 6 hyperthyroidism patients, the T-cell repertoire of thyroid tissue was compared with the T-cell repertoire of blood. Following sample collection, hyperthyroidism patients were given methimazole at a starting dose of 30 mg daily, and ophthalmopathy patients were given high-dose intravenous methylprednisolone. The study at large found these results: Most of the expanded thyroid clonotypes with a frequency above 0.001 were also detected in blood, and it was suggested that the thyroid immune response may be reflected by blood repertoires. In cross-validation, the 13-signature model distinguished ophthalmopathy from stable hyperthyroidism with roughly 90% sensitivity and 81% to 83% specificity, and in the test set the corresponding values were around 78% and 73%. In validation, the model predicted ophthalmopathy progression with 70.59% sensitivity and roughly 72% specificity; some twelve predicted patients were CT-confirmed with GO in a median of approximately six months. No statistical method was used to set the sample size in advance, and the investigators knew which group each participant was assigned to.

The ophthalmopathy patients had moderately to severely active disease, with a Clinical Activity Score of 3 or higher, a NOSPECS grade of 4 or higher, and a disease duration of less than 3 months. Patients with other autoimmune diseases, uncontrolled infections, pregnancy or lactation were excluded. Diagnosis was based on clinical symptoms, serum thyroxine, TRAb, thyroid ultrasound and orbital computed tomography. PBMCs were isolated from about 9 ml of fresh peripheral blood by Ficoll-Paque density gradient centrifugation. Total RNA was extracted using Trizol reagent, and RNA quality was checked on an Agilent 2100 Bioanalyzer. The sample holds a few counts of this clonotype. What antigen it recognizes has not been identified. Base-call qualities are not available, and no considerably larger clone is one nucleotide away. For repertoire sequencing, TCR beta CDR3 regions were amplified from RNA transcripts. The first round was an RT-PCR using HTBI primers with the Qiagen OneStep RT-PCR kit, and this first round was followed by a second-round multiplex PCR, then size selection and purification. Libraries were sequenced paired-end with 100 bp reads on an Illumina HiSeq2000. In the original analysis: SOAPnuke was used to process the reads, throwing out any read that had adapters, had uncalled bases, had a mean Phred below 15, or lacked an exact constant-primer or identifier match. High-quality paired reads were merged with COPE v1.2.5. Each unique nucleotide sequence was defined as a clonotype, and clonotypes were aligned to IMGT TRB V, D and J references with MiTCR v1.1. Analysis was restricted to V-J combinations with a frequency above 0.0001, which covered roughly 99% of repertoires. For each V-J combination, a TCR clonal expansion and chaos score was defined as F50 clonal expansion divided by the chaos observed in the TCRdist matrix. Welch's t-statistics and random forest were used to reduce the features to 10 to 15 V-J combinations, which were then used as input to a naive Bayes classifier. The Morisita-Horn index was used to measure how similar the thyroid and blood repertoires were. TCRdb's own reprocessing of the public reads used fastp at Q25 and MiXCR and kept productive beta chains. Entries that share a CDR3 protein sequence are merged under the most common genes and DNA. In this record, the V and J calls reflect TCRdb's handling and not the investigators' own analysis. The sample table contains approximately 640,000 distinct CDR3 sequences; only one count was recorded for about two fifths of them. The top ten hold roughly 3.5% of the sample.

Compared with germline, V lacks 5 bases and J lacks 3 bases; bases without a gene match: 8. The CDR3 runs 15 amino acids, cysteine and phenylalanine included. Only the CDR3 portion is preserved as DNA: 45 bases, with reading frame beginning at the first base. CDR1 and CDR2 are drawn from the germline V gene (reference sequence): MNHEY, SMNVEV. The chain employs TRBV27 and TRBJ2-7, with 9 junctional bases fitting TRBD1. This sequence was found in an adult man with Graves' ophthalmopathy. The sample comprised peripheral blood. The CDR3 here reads CASSPGTGLFYEQYF. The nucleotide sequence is TGTGCCAGCAGTCCCGGGACAGGGCTTTTCTACGAGCAGTACTTC.